The entry below describes one TCR beta chain. This specimen comes from a study of blood T cell repertoires in COVID-19. The CDR3 totals 14 residues. V lost 11 bases to trimming and J lost 15 bases; unmatched junction nucleotides: 16. CDR1 LGHDT and CDR2 YNNKEL come from the germline V gene (reference sequence). As processed by the authors: For nucleated cells, counts were estimated from reference gene primer amplification. Sequencing was performed with immunoSEQ multiplex PCR; in TCRdb, only in-frame clones are kept and a portion is missing. The DNA was the basis for D and trimming; V, J and clone size are from that table. The sample lists roughly 290,000 clones, 80% to 90% occurring once. Individuals drawn from about 26 US areas were about 18 to 95 years old. The study assigned cohorts using participant-reported clinical history.

This TCR was sampled from a man younger than 45 who had recovered from COVID-19. This chain uses TRBV3-1 (or the pseudogene TRBV3-2) with TRBJ2-2, with TRBD1 identical over 12 bases. Source material: PBMCs or T cells enriched from blood (not recorded which). Written as DNA, the CDR3 is TGTGCCTCCCAGGGACAGGGGGCCCGGGGAGCGGTGTTTTTT. It specifies CASQGQGARGAVFF.